This TCR beta chain came from a study of T cells after yellow fever vaccination. Whole-study findings and limits: Sorted repertoires could include abundant contaminating clonotypes from bulk cells.

A remark on this clonotype: The antigen is unknown.

Generation of TCR cDNA used 5'RACE template switching (which added a universal primer site and UMIs). In TCRdb, the 5' RACE reads were re-called with MiXCR into one record per CDR3 protein. Of around 500,000 distinct CDR3 sequences listed, roughly a fifth are singletons. Germline lookup yields CDR1 DFQATT and CDR2 SNEGSKA (reference sequence). The CDR3 is made up of 14 amino acids. The sequence derives from a man in his late teens or twenties who received the YFV17D yellow fever vaccine. Sequenced material: PBMCs, taken approximately 20 days after the first yellow fever vaccination. The chain has TRBV20-1 and TRBJ2-7, with unresolved D. The CDR3 DNA is TGCTGTGCCCGATCGAGGCCCATTCCTCACGAGCAGTACGTC. Translating gives CCARSRPIPHEQYV.